The 30 T cell receptor beta chains reported below all come from one sample, sequenced in a study of control samples from healthy donors and cancer patients. Using immunoSEQ multiplex PCR, the repertoire was profiled, and TCRdb retains in-frame clones only, with some absent. The sample shows tens of thousands of clones, roughly 90% of them seen only once. Sequenced material: PBMCs. The receptors derive from a man in his forties or fifties with colorectal cancer.

This sequence joins TRBV5-4 and TRBJ2-7; D possibly corresponds to TRBD1 (6 bases). CDR1 is SGHNT, CDR2 YYREEE, per germline (reference sequence). The CDR3 has 16 amino acids. Trimming left V 0 bases short and J 3 bases short, with 16 bases between. The CDR3 region has the DNA TGTGCCAGCAGCTTGGGTTCACCAGGGGAGATCTACGAGCAGTACTTC. It codes for CASSLGSPGEIYEQYF.

This chain uses TRBV7-9 with TRBJ2-7; the match to TRBD1 covers 9 bases. The CDR3 loop spans 15 amino acids. Per germline, CDR1 SEHNR and CDR2 FQNEAQ (reference sequence). J gave up 3 bases and V 3 bases, and 6 bases lay outside the gene matches. In DNA form, the CDR3 reads TGTGCCAGCAGCTTTCCGGGACAGGGCGTCTACGAGCAGTACTTC. Protein product: CASSFPGQGVYEQYF. Filled out from reference TRBV7-9 and TRBJ2-7, the complete variable domain reads DTGVSQNPRHKITKRGQNVTFRCDPISEHNRLYWYRQTLGQGPEFLTYFQNEAQLEKSRLLSDRFSAERPKGSFSTLEIQRTEQGDSAMYLCASSFPGQGVYEQYFGPGTRLTVT.

V usage is TRBV5-1 and J usage is TRBJ2-1, with 10 bases identical to TRBD1. Per germline, CDR1 SGHRS and CDR2 YFSETQ. The CDR3 totals 15 residues. The junction had 4 bases not matched to a gene; V was cut back by 5 bases and J by 2 bases. DNA of the CDR3: TGCGCCAGCAGTCCGGGACAGGGGACCTACAATGAGCAGTTCTTC. Translated: CASSPGQGTYNEQFF.

This chain connects TRBV21-1 to TRBJ1-2. TRBV21-1 counts as a pseudogene. The CDR3 is made up of 12 amino acids. CDR3 bases: TGTGCCAGCGGTTGGGAGGCCTATGGCTACACCTTC. It translates to CASGWEAYGYTF.

This clone has a single count. CDR3 DNA sequence: TGCGCCAGCAGTGACCATAGTTCCTACGAGCAGTACTTC. Translating it yields CASSDHSSYEQYF. The chain recombines TRBV10-1 with TRBJ2-7; D is unresolved. The V gene lost 3 bases and the J gene lost 1 base, with 7 bases spanning the gap. Germline CDR1 and CDR2: WNHNN and SYGVQD (reference sequence). This CDR3 is 13 amino acids long.

The chain employs TRBV7-9 and TRBJ2-7; unclear D gene. The germline V gene has CDR1 SEHNR and CDR2 FQNEAQ (reference sequence). The CDR3 is 12 amino acids. Trimming removed 0 bases at V and 5 bases at J, with 5 bases between. In DNA, the CDR3 is TGTGCCAGCAGCTTAGCAGGGCACGAGCAGTACTTC. This translates into CASSLAGHEQYF.

The V and J genes are TRBV11-3 and TRBJ2-1; the match to TRBD2 covers 13 bases. This CDR3 region has 15 residues. Trimming cost V 5 bases and J 7 bases; bases outside gene matches: 5. From germline, CDR1 is SGHNT and CDR2 YENEEA. CDR3 bases: TGTGCCAGCAGCCTAGGACTAGCGGGAGTGAATGAGCAGTTCTTC. As protein: CASSLGLAGVNEQFF.

In this sample, this clone turned up a few times. This chain connects TRBV10-2 to TRBJ2-5; 11 bases are a match to TRBD2. The length of the CDR3 is 15 residues. V was pared by 8 bases and J by 5 bases, with 10 bases of the junction left unmatched. Germline V lookup: CDR1 WSHSY, CDR2 SAAADI. CDR3 in amino acids: CASSGLAALLETQYF. The DNA for the CDR3 is TGCGCCAGCTCGGGACTAGCGGCCCTTTTGGAGACCCAGTACTTC.

The chain links TRBV19 to TRBJ1-2; TRBD1 might be the D (6 bases). CDR3 size: 12 residues. From germline, CDR1 is LNHDA and CDR2 SQIVND (reference sequence). V shed 8 bases and J shed 3 bases, with 10 bases lying between them. The CDR3 spells CASQDSYYGYTF. The CDR3 nucleotides are TGTGCCAGTCAGGACAGTTACTATGGCTACACCTTC.

This clone appeared a few times. V gene TRBV3-1 (or the pseudogene TRBV3-2) combines with J gene TRBJ2-7; D is tentatively TRBD1 or TRBD2 (6 bases each). The germline CDR1 and CDR2 sequences are LGHDT and YNNKEL (reference sequence). CDR3 length equals 15 residues. The germline V and J ends were trimmed by 0 bases and 6 bases, with 15 bases remaining between them. The CDR3 nucleotides read TGTGCCAGCAGCCAAGATCGGGGGCTAGTCGCCGAGCAGTACTTC. It translates to CASSQDRGLVAEQYF.

This chain joins TRBV9 and TRBJ2-2; TRBD2 matches 9 bases. The CDR3 runs to 17 residues. With V trimmed by 0 bases and J by 3 bases, 6 bases remained unmatched. Looked up from germline, CDR1 is SGDLS and CDR2 is YYNGEE. The CDR3: CASSVDPAGGHTGELFF. CDR3 DNA sequence: TGTGCCAGCAGCGTAGACCCAGCGGGAGGCCACACCGGGGAGCTGTTTTTT.

V gene TRBV20-1 combines with J gene TRBJ1-1, with 7 bases fitting TRBD1. The CDR3 is 11 residues long. CDR1 and CDR2 (germline): DFQATT, SNEGSKA (reference sequence). J was trimmed by 7 bases and V by 5 bases; bases with no gene match: 4. The CDR3 DNA follows: TGCAGTGCTGCAGGGGGGAATGAAGCTTTCTTT. This encodes CSAAGGNEAFF.

V and J are TRBV12-3 or TRBV12-4 and TRBJ1-2; D gene ambiguous. Trimming took 4 bases from V and 6 from J, leaving 12 bases between them. This CDR3 region has 13 residues. CDR3 coding DNA: TGTGCCAGCAGTTCGGAGTCTGGGAATGGCTACACCTTC. This encodes CASSSESGNGYTF.

This chain uses TRBV5-6 with TRBJ2-1; a weak D match, TRBD1 (6 bases). V lost 4 bases, J lost 3 bases, and 17 bases lay in between. The CDR3 runs to 16 residues. Germline V gives CDR1 SGHDT, CDR2 YYEEEE. DNA for the CDR3: TGTGCCAGCAGCACCCCCATGGGGGACATCTACAATGAGCAGTTCTTC. As protein: CASSTPMGDIYNEQFF.

This clone occurred once. The chain combines TRBV6-2 or TRBV6-3 with TRBJ1-2; D not certain. V lost 2 bases to trimming and J lost 2 bases, with 9 bases between them. Per the germline V gene, CDR1 is MNHEY and CDR2 is SVGEGT. This CDR3 is built from 14 residues. The CDR3 spells CASSYDLGNYGYTF. The CDR3 coding sequence is TGTGCCAGCAGTTACGATCTGGGAAACTATGGCTACACCTTC.

V usage is TRBV7-6 and J usage is TRBJ2-1; a weak D match, TRBD2 (5 bases). Germline-derived CDR1 and CDR2 are SGHVS and FNYEAQ. The length of the CDR3 is 15 residues. Trimming cost V 1 base and J 8 bases, with 15 bases left between them. In nucleotides, the CDR3 is TGTGCCAGCAGCTTAGTTACCTCGGGGATCGATGAGCAGTTCTTC. This codes for CASSLVTSGIDEQFF. The full variable domain, rest sourced from reference TRBV7-6 and TRBJ2-1, is GAGVSQSPRYKVTKRGQDVALRCDPISGHVSLYWYRQALGQGPEFLTYFNYEAQQDKSGLPNDRFSAERPEGSISTLTIQRTEQRDSAMYRCASSLVTSGIDEQFFGPGTRLTVL.

This clone was picked up one time. CDR3: CSVEDRAYEQYF. The CDR3 coding sequence is TGCAGCGTTGAAGACAGGGCCTACGAGCAGTACTTC. V and J are TRBV29-1 and TRBJ2-7, with D possibly being TRBD1 (5 bases). Germline lookup yields CDR1 SQVTM and CDR2 ANQGSEA. Trimming removed 0 bases from V and 2 bases from J, with 5 bases in between. The CDR3 sequence is 12 residues long.

The gene calls are TRBV7-9 and TRBJ2-1, with 7 bases matching TRBD1. Trimming took 2 bases from V and 5 from J; bases not matched to a gene: 15. The germline gives CDR1 SEHNR, CDR2 FQNEAQ (reference sequence). The CDR3 is made up of 18 amino acids. The CDR3 nucleotides read TGTGCCAGCAGCTTACGGTTTTTGTGGGGACAGATAAACAATGAGCAGTTCTTC. Residues: CASSLRFLWGQINNEQFF.

The table lists this clone with a few counts. The V and J genes are TRBV19 and TRBJ1-2; 9 nucleotides agree with TRBD1. The germline V gene encodes CDR1 LNHDA and CDR2 SQIVND (reference sequence). The CDR3 extends over 15 amino acids. V shed 4 bases and J 2 bases; nucleotides not matched to a gene: 5. CDR3 sequence (DNA): TGTGCCAGTAGTAACTCCGGGACAGGGAACTATGGCTACACCTTC. It is translated as CASSNSGTGNYGYTF.

The chain is built from TRBV27 and TRBJ2-7, with 11 bases lining up with TRBD1. V shed 3 bases, J shed 3 bases, and the junction held 1 base outside the gene matches. Germline V lookup: CDR1 MNHEY, CDR2 SMNVEV (reference sequence). CDR3 length: 14 amino acids. The CDR3 here is CASSFGTGGYEQYF. Here the CDR3 DNA reads TGTGCCAGCAGTTTCGGGACAGGGGGCTACGAGCAGTACTTC.

V gene TRBV29-1 combines with J gene TRBJ2-1, with 9 bases matching TRBD2. V was pared by 0 bases and J by 8 bases, with 8 bases of the junction left unmatched. The V gene's germline CDR1 is SQVTM and CDR2 ANQGSEA. The CDR3 consists of 15 residues. The CDR3 region is CSVEDRASGIYEQFF. The CDR3, as DNA: TGCAGCGTTGAAGATCGGGCTAGCGGGATCTATGAGCAGTTCTTC.

V and J are TRBV5-1 and TRBJ1-4; D is unresolved. V lost 0 bases to trimming and J lost 6 bases, with 12 bases between them. CDR3 size: 15 residues. Germline CDR1 and CDR2: SGHRS and YFSETQ. CDR3 residues: CASSLGAKLDEKLFF. In DNA, the CDR3 is TGCGCCAGCAGCTTGGGGGCGAAATTAGATGAAAAACTGTTTTTT.

This rearrangement joins TRBV30 to TRBJ1-1; D might be TRBD1 (5 bases). CDR1 is GTSNPN, CDR2 SVGIG, per germline (reference sequence). Trimming pared 3 bases from V and 5 bases from J, leaving 22 bases between. This CDR3 has 16 amino acids. The DNA for the CDR3 is TGTGCCTGGAGCCCGGTGGGGGGTTTCAGGAGGACTGAAGCTTTCTTT. It is translated as CAWSPVGGFRRTEAFF. Variable domain in full (rest from reference TRBV30 and TRBJ1-1): SQTIHQWPATLVQPVGSPLSLECTVEGTSNPNLYWYRQAAGRGLQLLFYSVGIGQISSEVPQNLSASRPQDRQFILSSKKLLLSDSGFYLCAWSPVGGFRRTEAFFGQGTRLTVV.

The chain recombines TRBV2 with TRBJ1-2; 7 nucleotides line up with TRBD1. Germline V gene data show CDR1 as SNHLY and CDR2 as FYNNEI. This CDR3 spans 15 amino acids. V trimming: 6 bases; J trimming: 7 bases; junction bases outside the gene matches: 14. The CDR3 is CASRLDRDPLFGYTF. The CDR3 nucleotides are TGTGCCAGCAGACTTGACAGGGATCCCCTATTTGGCTACACCTTC.

The gene calls are TRBV7-2 and TRBJ1-1; D gene uncertain. Deletions cut 1 base from V and 3 bases from J, with 12 bases between. There are 15 residues in the CDR3. Germline V gene sequence: CDR1 SGHTA, CDR2 FQGNSA. CDR3 DNA sequence: TGTGCCAGCAGCTTAGTCCTGCTGGGTGACACTGAAGCTTTCTTT. Its translation: CASSLVLLGDTEAFF.

The V gene is TRBV5-4, the J gene TRBJ2-1, with TRBD1 identical over 10 bases. CDR1 is SGHNT, CDR2 YYREEE, per germline (reference sequence). The CDR3 consists of 15 residues. The J segment lost 3 bases and the V segment lost 3 bases, leaving 3 bases of the junction unmatched. CDR3 coding DNA: TGTGCCAGCAGCTCTGACAGGGGGCTCTACAATGAGCAGTTCTTC. Encoded protein: CASSSDRGLYNEQFF.

The rearrangement links TRBV5-1 to TRBJ1-1, with 8 bases aligning to TRBD1. The CDR3 contains 13 residues. The germline V gene has CDR1 SGHRS and CDR2 YFSETQ. V gave up 4 bases and J gave up 5 bases; unmatched junction bases: 4. The CDR3 spells CASSRTGWTEAFF. The CDR3 coding sequence is TGCGCCAGCAGCAGGACAGGGTGGACTGAAGCTTTCTTT. The full variable domain, with the rest looked up from reference TRBV5-1 and TRBJ1-1, is KAGVTQTPRYLIKTRGQQVTLSCSPISGHRSVSWYQQTPGQGLQFLFEYFSETQRNKGNFPGRFSGRQFSNSRSEMNVSTLELGDSALYLCASSRTGWTEAFFGQGTRLTVV.

The chain is built from TRBV10-3 and TRBJ2-5; 7 bases are shared with TRBD2. The J segment lost 5 bases and the V segment lost 4 bases, leaving 4 bases of the junction unmatched. This CDR3 contains 13 residues. From germline, CDR1 is ENHRY and CDR2 SYGVKD. The CDR3 loop reads CAISGELAETQYF. The CDR3 DNA is TGTGCCATCAGTGGTGAACTAGCGGAGACCCAGTACTTC.

The chain couples TRBV7-2 to TRBJ1-1; D gene ambiguous. Per germline, CDR1 SGHTA and CDR2 FQGNSA. The length of the CDR3 is 13 residues. Between the trimmed V and J ends, which lost 1 base and 1 base, there was a span of 4 bases. CDR3 sequence (DNA): TGTGCCAGCAGCTTAGGATGGAACACTGAAGCTTTCTTT. This gives the protein CASSLGWNTEAFF.

The chain carries TRBV28 and TRBJ1-2; D remains unclear. Trimming left V 6 bases short and J 8 bases short, with 16 bases between. The germline gives CDR1 MDHEN, CDR2 SYDVKM. CDR3 size: 13 residues. CDR3 DNA: TGTGCCAGCAGGGAAAGGGTGGTTGACGGCTACACCTTC. Encoded protein: CASRERVVDGYTF.